This T cell receptor beta chain was identified during a study of cytomegalovirus exposure and HLA in healthy donors. Sequencing was performed with immunoSEQ multiplex PCR; in TCRdb, only in-frame clones are kept and a portion is missing. Among some 110,000 clones listed, 85% to 95% were seen once. The CDR3 has 13 amino acids. The germline V gene has CDR1 MDHEN and CDR2 SYDVKM. The V and J ends lost 9 bases and 2 bases respectively, with 12 bases between them. The chain combines TRBV28 with TRBJ2-3; perhaps TRBD1 as D (6 bases). The TCR sequence derives from a woman aged 18-29 years in good health and CMV-seronegative. The specimen sequenced was PBMCs. Here the CDR3 reads CASEGQITDTQYF. The CDR3 nucleotides read TGTGCCAGTGAGGGACAAATCACAGATACGCAGTATTTT.